This T cell receptor beta chain derives from a study of lymphopenia after photon versus proton radiotherapy (dated by TCRdb to the late 2010s). About the study as a whole: In patients with gastrointestinal tumors who developed high-grade lymphopenia, the study compared the immunological effects of photon radiation therapy with those of proton radiation therapy. The 15 to 25 patients in the cohort had gastrointestinal tumors, were treated with either photon or proton therapy, and subsequently developed lymphopenia. The goal of the study was to characterize the differences between the two radiation modalities in how they affect the immune system. Study-wide findings and limitations: Once the lymphocyte count had reached its nadir, the repertoires of photon-treated patients showed oligoclonal expansion, particularly of CD8+ Temra cells, and this expansion drove the decline in diversity. The survival association was assessed only in patients who died, and the authors presented better survival with proton therapy as a possibility rather than a demonstrated result. Across the cohort, among patients who died, a greater drop in TCR diversity after the nadir was inversely correlated with overall survival time. During treatment, patients who received proton therapy stayed relatively stable, whereas patients who received photon therapy lost naive T cells and TCR diversity and gained effector/memory populations.

Spanning cysteine to phenylalanine, the CDR3 consists of 13 amino acids. The entry retains the CDR3 DNA only, 39 bases that are in frame from base 1. V is pared back by 3 bases and J by 11 bases, with 16 bases lying between the germline termini. As encoded in the germline V gene, CDR1 is KGHSH while CDR2 is LQKENI. Regarding this clone: This receptor's antigen is unknown. Base qualities are not recorded, but no much larger clone differs from it by a single base.

Library preparation used the immunoSEQ multiplex PCR assay. T cell repertoires were profiled with deep sequencing of rearranged TCR beta loci together with multiparametric flow cytometry. TCRdb carries this immuneACCESS record with in-frame sequences only. Its versions omit some clonotypes, under half of them owing to an unresolved V gene in the studies checked, with the rest unexplained. The sample profile shows about 160,000 clones; approximately 86% of them were found once. The top ten hold less than 6% of the sample. The receptor comes from a man aged 50 to 60 with gastric cancer. The sequence links TRBV18 to TRBJ1-1; TRBD1 is possibly the D segment (6 matching bases). The sample in question was peripheral blood, obtained from a patient treated with photon-based radiotherapy. In nucleotides, the sequence is TGTGCCAGCTCACCTTTACGGGGGGCTGGGGCTTTCTTT. Its amino acids are CASSPLRGAGAFF.